This TCR beta chain was recovered during a study of T cells in Graves' hyperthyroidism and ophthalmopathy. Template material for amplifying TCR beta CDR3 regions consisted of RNA transcripts. The HTBI primer set drove a first-round RT-PCR of the TCR CDR3. TCRdb fed the multiplex PCR reads into MiXCR, producing one record per CDR3 protein. The profile shows some 400,000 distinct CDR3 sequences, about 15% of them singletons. V gave up 2 bases and J gave up 0 bases; unmatched junction bases: 4. This CDR3 region has 15 residues. Per germline, CDR1 MNHNY and CDR2 SVGAGI (reference sequence). This clonotype was recorded at least ten times. Over 18 months, lack of ophthalmopathy progression marked Graves' hyperthyroidism as stable.

J is TRBJ2-7 and V is TRBV6-6; TRBD1 matches at 7 bases. The sequenced material came from blood. The sequence was obtained from a woman in her sixties or seventies with Graves' hyperthyroidism. The CDR3 DNA reads as TGTGCCAGCAGTTACAGACGGGACAGCTCCTACGAGCAGTACTTC. Translated, it gives CASSYRRDSSYEQYF.